Listed below are T cell receptor beta chains from one sample, sequenced in a study of vaccination and CD4 T cells after COVID-19. These TCRs are of unknown antigen specificity. Via MiXCR, TCRdb re-called the PCR reads, giving one row per CDR3 protein. This table has approximately 9,500 distinct CDR3 sequences, around 30% appearing once. Sample: CD4+ T cells from blood, cultured in vitro. The receptors stem from a human donor in good health. The CDR3 runs from the conserved cysteine through the conserved F or W. D genes are given only for firm matches. Not every row has a clone size; where given, it reads once, few, many or a size class.

TGCAGCACAAACCACCTTCTCTATGGCTACACCTTC | CSTNHLLYGYTF | 12 | . | few | TRBJ1-2 | TRBV29-1
TGTGCCAGCAGCCCAGGACAGGGAATCCGCGAGCAGTACTTC | CASSPGQGIREQYF | 14 | TRBD1 | few | TRBJ2-7 | TRBV12-3/TRBV12-4
TGTGCCAGCAGCTCGGATTGGACAGGAAAAACTAACTATGGCTACACCTTC | CASSSDWTGKTNYGYTF | 17 | TRBD1 | . | TRBJ1-2 | TRBV5-4
TGTGCCAGCAGTTCCGGGATAAATATTGGTCAGCCCCAGCATTTT | CASSSGINIGQPQHF | 15 | . | . | TRBJ1-5 | TRBV28
TGTGCCAGCAGCTTAGTTCGGACAGTCTCTGGGGCCAACGTCCTGACTTTC | CASSLVRTVSGANVLTF | 17 | . | . | TRBJ2-6 | TRBV7-8
TGTGCCAGCAGTCACCCCCGGACTAGCGAGAGAGAGACCCAGTACTTC | CASSHPRTSERETQYF | 16 | TRBD2 | . | TRBJ2-5 | TRBV6-1
TGTGCCAGCAGTGCGGGCAGCACCGGGGAGCTGTTTTTT | CASSAGSTGELFF | 13 | . | . | TRBJ2-2 | TRBV6-4
TGCAGTGCTAGAGATCCAGGGGCTGTCAACGAGCAGTACTTC | CSARDPGAVNEQYF | 14 | . | few | TRBJ2-7 | TRBV20-1
TGCGCCAGCAGGGAGGGTGGTATCAATCAGCCCCAGCATTTT | CASREGGINQPQHF | 14 | . | . | TRBJ1-5 | TRBV5-1
TGTGCCAGCAGCACCTACCCGGGACATGTGAGACAAGAGACCCAGTACTTC | CASSTYPGHVRQETQYF | 17 | . | few | TRBJ2-5 | TRBV21-1
TGTGCCAGTAGTATCCGAGGCCCCAACAATGAGCAGTTCTTC | CASSIRGPNNEQFF | 14 | . | . | TRBJ2-1 | TRBV19
TGCAGTGCTAGATTGCCTAGCGGGAGAAAAGAGACCCAGTACTTC | CSARLPSGRKETQYF | 15 | TRBD2 | few | TRBJ2-5 | TRBV20-1
TGTGCCAGTAGTATCGCGGGGGCCAAAAACATTCAGTACTTC | CASSIAGAKNIQYF | 14 | . | . | TRBJ2-4 | TRBV19
TGTGCCAGTAGTACTCCCCGAGCGCCCCAGCATTTT | CASSTPRAPQHF | 12 | . | few | TRBJ1-5 | TRBV19
TGCGCCAGCAGCTTGCGCGGCGGCAGCAATGAGCAGTTCTTC | CASSLRGGSNEQFF | 14 | . | . | TRBJ2-1 | TRBV5-1
TGTGCCAGCAGCGCATCGGGACGGTATGGCTACACCTTC | CASSASGRYGYTF | 13 | . | few | TRBJ1-2 | TRBV7-8
TGTGCCAGCAGCCAAGAAAGGGTGGGGTCACCCCTCCACTTT | CASSQERVGSPLHF | 14 | . | few | TRBJ1-6 | TRBV4-2
TGTGCCAGCAGAGCCGACACTAATCAGCCCCAGCATTTT | CASRADTNQPQHF | 13 | . | few | TRBJ1-5 | TRBV12-3/TRBV12-4
TGCAGTGCTAGAGCTAGCGAGAATGAGCAGTTCTTC | CSARASENEQFF | 12 | . | . | TRBJ2-1 | TRBV20-1
TGTGCCAGCAGCGCAAGAGATCCGGGGCAGGTCAAGGTCTACGAGCAGTACTTC | CASSARDPGQVKVYEQYF | 18 | . | . | TRBJ2-7 | TRBV9
TGTGCCAGCAGCTTCAGGACAGGGGGGAACACTGAAGCTTTCTTT | CASSFRTGGNTEAFF | 15 | TRBD1 | . | TRBJ1-1 | TRBV11-2
TGTGCCAGCAGCACGGGACACCCCCTGCCCCTCCACTTT | CASSTGHPLPLHF | 13 | . | large | TRBJ1-6 | TRBV6-1
TGTGCCAGCAGCTTAGGGCTAGCTGAGACCTACGAGCAGTACTTC | CASSLGLAETYEQYF | 15 | . | . | TRBJ2-7 | TRBV11-2
TGTGCCAGCAGCTCGCCGTCGGTTCATTATAATTCACCCCTCCACTTT | CASSSPSVHYNSPLHF | 16 | . | few | TRBJ1-6 | TRBV7-8
TGTGCCAGCAGCTTAGAATCCGGGGAGCTGTTTTTT | CASSLESGELFF | 12 | . | few | TRBJ2-2 | TRBV7-9
TGTGCCACCAGCCCCCCCTACGAGCAGTACTTC | CATSPPYEQYF | 11 | . | few | TRBJ2-7 | TRBV24-1
TGTGCCTGGAGTGGAGGGCATGAGCAGTTCTTC | CAWSGGHEQFF | 11 | . | . | TRBJ2-1 | TRBV30
TGTGCCAGCACGATACAGGGCGAGGAGACCCAGTACTTC | CASTIQGEETQYF | 13 | . | . | TRBJ2-5 | TRBV2
TGTGCCAGCAGCCCTACTAGTTCCCAAGAGACCCAGTACTTC | CASSPTSSQETQYF | 14 | . | few | TRBJ2-5 | TRBV11-3
TGCAGTGCTAGATGGGGGGAGGGGGTAGAGACCCAGTACTTC | CSARWGEGVETQYF | 14 | . | medium-sized | TRBJ2-5 | TRBV20-1
TGCAGTGCCAACAGCGTGCGGGACTCCTACAATGAGCAGTTCTTC | CSANSVRDSYNEQFF | 15 | . | . | TRBJ2-1 | TRBV20-1
TGTGCCAGCAGCTCAGTGGAGGAAAAACTGTTTTTT | CASSSVEEKLFF | 12 | . | . | TRBJ1-4 | TRBV7-9
TGTGCCATCAGTGAAGACTACAGCTCCTACGAGCAGTACTTC | CAISEDYSSYEQYF | 14 | . | few | TRBJ2-7 | TRBV10-3
TGCAGTGCTAGAAACATCACCGGGGAGCTGTTTTTT | CSARNITGELFF | 12 | . | few | TRBJ2-2 | TRBV20-1
TGTGCCAGCAGCTCGGGACTAGCGGGAACCTACGAGCAGTACTTC | CASSSGLAGTYEQYF | 15 | TRBD2 | . | TRBJ2-7 | TRBV5-4
TGTGCCATCAGCGGGGGACACATCGAGGGATATGGCTACACCTTC | CAISGGHIEGYGYTF | 15 | . | medium-sized | TRBJ1-2 | TRBV10-3
TGTGCCAGCAGCCCTCTAGCGGCCATAGGGCAGACCCAGTACTTC | CASSPLAAIGQTQYF | 15 | TRBD2 | few | TRBJ2-5 | TRBV27
TGCGCCAGCAGCCTTACAGGGATTGTTGGCTACACCTTC | CASSLTGIVGYTF | 13 | . | few | TRBJ1-2 | TRBV4-3
TGTGCCAGCAGTTTATCAAGGGGAAATGAGCAGTTCTTC | CASSLSRGNEQFF | 13 | . | . | TRBJ2-1 | TRBV27
TGTGCCATCAGTGACCCTGGACAGGGCTACACCGGGGAGCTGTTTTTT | CAISDPGQGYTGELFF | 16 | TRBD1 | few | TRBJ2-2 | TRBV10-3
TGTGCCAGCAGCATCCCGGGACACTATGGCTACACCTTC | CASSIPGHYGYTF | 13 | . | . | TRBJ1-2 | TRBV7-3
TGCAGTGCTAGAAACAGGGACTATGGCTACACCTTC | CSARNRDYGYTF | 12 | . | few | TRBJ1-2 | TRBV20-1
TGTGCCAGCAGCCAAACAGGGGGAGGACAGCCCCAGCATTTT | CASSQTGGGQPQHF | 14 | TRBD1 | few | TRBJ1-5 | TRBV12-3/TRBV12-4
TGTGCCAGTACCAGCGGGAGCTACGAGCAGTACTTC | CASTSGSYEQYF | 12 | TRBD2 | . | TRBJ2-7 | TRBV19
TGTGCCAGCAGCCCCCGGACGGAATACCTCCCCGGCAATGAGCAGTTCTTC | CASSPRTEYLPGNEQFF | 17 | . | few | TRBJ2-1 | TRBV9
TGTGCCAGTAGTATCGGGAGGATCGATGGGACCCAGTACTTC | CASSIGRIDGTQYF | 14 | TRBD2 | few | TRBJ2-5 | TRBV19
TGTGCCAGCAAAGGAGACCCGGGGAATTCACCCCTCCACTTT | CASKGDPGNSPLHF | 14 | . | . | TRBJ1-6 | TRBV28
TGCGCCAGCAGCCAAGAGGCGTTCGGACACTGGGGTTCACCCCTCCACTTT | CASSQEAFGHWGSPLHF | 17 | . | few | TRBJ1-6 | TRBV4-3
TGTGCCTCAGGACAGGCCCTGGGCACTGAAGCTTTCTTT | CASGQALGTEAFF | 13 | TRBD1 | . | TRBJ1-1 | TRBV30
TGTGCCAGCAGTGACCGTGGGATCTATGACAATGAGCAGTTCTTC | CASSDRGIYDNEQFF | 15 | . | . | TRBJ2-1 | TRBV6-1
TGTGCCAGCCGGCCCAGTCGGAAGGGGCGGGTCAAAAACATTCAGTACTTC | CASRPSRKGRVKNIQYF | 17 | . | . | TRBJ2-4 | TRBV6-4
TGTGCCAGCAGTTTTAGACAGGATGAGACCCAGTACTTC | CASSFRQDETQYF | 13 | . | . | TRBJ2-5 | TRBV28
TGTGCCAGCAGCTTACCGGGGTTCGGGGAGCTGTTTTTT | CASSLPGFGELFF | 13 | . | . | TRBJ2-2 | TRBV7-8
TGTGCCAGCAGCTCCAGCCTTATATACGAGCAGTACTTC | CASSSSLIYEQYF | 13 | . | few | TRBJ2-7 | TRBV7-2
TGCAGTGCTCTTAGCGGGAGCGCGGGGACAGATACGCAGTATTTT | CSALSGSAGTDTQYF | 15 | TRBD2 | few | TRBJ2-3 | TRBV20-1
TGTGCCACCGGGAAGACTAGCGGGAGCTACAATGAGCAGTTCTTC | CATGKTSGSYNEQFF | 15 | TRBD2 | few | TRBJ2-1 | TRBV24-1
TGCAGCGTTGCTCTAGGACAGGGCAACACAGATACGCAGTATTTT | CSVALGQGNTDTQYF | 15 | TRBD1 | . | TRBJ2-3 | TRBV29-1
TGTGCCAGCAGCGTTTGGACTCCAAGAGAGACCCAGTACTTC | CASSVWTPRETQYF | 14 | . | . | TRBJ2-5 | TRBV9